The present T cell receptor (beta chain) was sequenced within a study of cytomegalovirus exposure and HLA in healthy donors. In regard to this clone: No antigen is known for it.

Here immunoSEQ multiplex PCR was the method, and the copy in TCRdb shows in-frame clones only, minus some. The table has roughly 180,000 clones, about four fifths seen once. The CDR3 spans 15 residues. CDR1 and CDR2 from the germline V gene are SGHKS and YYEKEE (reference sequence). With 2 bases clipped from V and 6 bases from J, the junction kept 7 bases outside the gene matches. Findings of the study overall: Usually a TCR sequence was rare, but some public TCRs were found in many donors. In vitro experiments confirmed that a few CMV-associated chains were specific for CMV antigens.

The V gene is TRBV5-5, the J gene TRBJ2-3; TRBD1 agrees at 9 bases. Sequenced: PBMCs. This clonotype originated in a young man in good health and CMV-seropositive. The CDR3 bases are TGTGCCAGCAGCTTTCGGGGACAGGGTGGCGATACGCAGTATTTT. Protein sequence: CASSFRGQGGDTQYF. The variable domain in full, with the rest retrieved from reference TRBV5-5 and TRBJ2-3, is DAGVTQSPTHLIKTRGQQVTLRCSPISGHKSVSWYQQVLGQGPQFIFQYYEKEERGRGNFPDRFSARQFPNYSSELNVNALLLGDSALYLCASSFRGQGGDTQYFGPGTRLTVL.